Below, 6 T cell receptor beta chains from the same sample are listed, as sequenced in a study of T cells in Graves' hyperthyroidism and ophthalmopathy. From RNA transcripts, TCR beta CDR3 regions were amplified. The study used the HTBI primer set for a first-round RT-PCR of the TCR CDR3. TCRdb recomputed calls from the multiplex PCR reads with MiXCR, one row per CDR3 protein. The sample lists about 290,000 distinct CDR3 sequences; about 18% were seen once. Sequencing was performed on blood. The receptors derive from a woman in her fifties or sixties with Graves' ophthalmopathy.

This clonotype was recorded many times. The chain links TRBV5-6 to TRBJ1-1; D gene unclear. The germline gives CDR1 SGHDT, CDR2 YYEEEE. V was clipped by 0 bases and J by 0 bases, with 6 bases between them. This CDR3 spans 14 amino acids. This chain's CDR3 is CASSLVVMNTEAFF. CDR3 nucleotide sequence: TGTGCCAGCAGCTTGGTAGTCATGAACACTGAAGCTTTCTTT.

The rearrangement joins TRBV7-9 to TRBJ1-4, with 8 bases fitting TRBD1. The germline V gene has CDR1 SEHNR and CDR2 FQNEAQ (reference sequence). V gave up 5 bases and J gave up 8 bases; unmatched junction bases: 4. There are 13 residues in the CDR3. The CDR3: CASSQQGGEKLFF. The CDR3 DNA is TGTGCCAGCAGCCAACAGGGGGGGGAAAAACTGTTTTTT.

The gene calls are TRBV30 and TRBJ2-3, with D perhaps assigned TRBD1 or TRBD2 (5 bases each). The CDR3 loop spans 13 amino acids. With 3 bases removed from V and 6 bases from J, the gap between germline ends came to 13 bases. Germline V gives CDR1 GTSNPN, CDR2 SVGIG (reference sequence). Here the CDR3 DNA reads TGTGCCTGGAGGACCCGGGGCGGCGATACGCAGTATTTT. This gives the protein CAWRTRGGDTQYF.

This clonotype was counted many times. The rearrangement joins TRBV6-2 or TRBV6-3 to TRBJ2-1; 13 bases are shared with TRBD2. The germline V gene has CDR1 MNHEY and CDR2 SVGEGT. The CDR3 is made up of 16 amino acids. V dropped 2 bases and J dropped 4; count of bases not matched to a gene: 2. CDR3: CASSYGLAGVYNEQFF. In nucleotides, the CDR3 is TGTGCCAGCAGTTACGGACTAGCGGGGGTGTACAATGAGCAGTTCTTC.

The chain recombines TRBV5-1 with TRBJ2-5; TRBD1 or TRBD2 may be the D gene (5 bases each). The germline gives CDR1 SGHRS, CDR2 YFSETQ. CDR3 size: 13 residues. Deletions cut 4 bases from V and 2 bases from J, with 9 bases between. CDR3 in DNA: TGCGCCAGCAGCCCGTGGGGGCAAGAGACCCAGTACTTC. Its translation is CASSPWGQETQYF.

This clonotype was counted at least ten times. In DNA form, the CDR3 reads TGCAGTGCTGCCGTGGACCTCGTAAGCGGGAGAGGAGATACGCAGTATTTT. This encodes CSAAVDLVSGRGDTQYF. The rearrangement joins TRBV20-1 to TRBJ2-3, with TRBD2 matching over 8 bases. This CDR3 comprises 17 residues. CDR1 is DFQATT, CDR2 SNEGSKA, per germline (reference sequence). With V trimmed by 5 bases and J by 5 bases, 18 bases remained unmatched.